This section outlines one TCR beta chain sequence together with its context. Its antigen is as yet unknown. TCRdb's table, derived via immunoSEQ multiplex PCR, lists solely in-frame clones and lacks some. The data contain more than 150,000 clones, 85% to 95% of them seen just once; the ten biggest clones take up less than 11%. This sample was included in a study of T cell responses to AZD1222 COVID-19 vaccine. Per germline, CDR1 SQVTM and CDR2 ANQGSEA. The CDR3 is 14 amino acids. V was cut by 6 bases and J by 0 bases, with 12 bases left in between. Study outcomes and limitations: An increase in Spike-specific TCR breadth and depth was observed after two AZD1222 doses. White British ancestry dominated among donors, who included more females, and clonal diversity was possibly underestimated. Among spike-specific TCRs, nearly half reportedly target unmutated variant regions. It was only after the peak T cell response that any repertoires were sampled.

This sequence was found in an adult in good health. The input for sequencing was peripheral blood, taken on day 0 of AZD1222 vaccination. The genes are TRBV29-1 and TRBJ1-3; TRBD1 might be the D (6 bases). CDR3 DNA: TGCAGCGTCGCTACAGGGAGCTCTGGAAACACCATATATTTT. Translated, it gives CSVATGSSGNTIYF.